This entry is about one T cell receptor beta chain. The antigen it binds to is not known. There are no base qualities to consult, and no much larger clone falls within one base. The data stem from a study of circulating tumor DNA in untreated peripheral T-cell lymphoma (dated by TCRdb to the early 2020s). Broader findings and caveats from the paper: Tumor-specific clonotypes were identified in roughly 75% of patients, from 85% to 90% of baseline tissues and approximately 67% of baseline serum samples.

Tumor-specific TCR clonotypes were identified by sequencing baseline tumor tissue collected before treatment. The study used next-generation sequencing of T-cell receptor sequences to monitor peripheral T-cell lymphoma patients receiving frontline treatment on a trial. Library preparation employed the immunoSEQ multiplex PCR assay. This immuneACCESS table, as held by TCRdb, lists in-frame sequences with V and J called but not all clones. Of the missing ones, under half trace to an unresolved V gene in checked studies; the others have no known cause. The sample profile shows roughly 10,000 clones; about 82% of them were found once. 2% to 2.5% of the sample comes from the top ten. This receptor was identified in a human donor with peripheral T-cell lymphoma. The source material was tumor tissue.

The bases are TGTGCCACCAGCAGACCTACAGGGATCTTATACAATGAGCAGTTCTTC. The resulting protein is CATSRPTGILYNEQFF. The sequence is built from TRBV15 and TRBJ2-1, and TRBD1 may be the D gene, going by 6 matching bases. Inclusive of the bounding cysteine and phenylalanine, the CDR3 is 16 residues long. CDR3 DNA only is kept here, 48 bases in frame from base 1. CDR1 and CDR2 are drawn from the germline V gene (reference sequence): LNHNV, YYDKDF. At the junction V is shortened by 2 bases and J by 4 bases, with 15 bases in between.